These 3 T cell receptor beta chains share one sample of origin, sequenced in a study of patients and donors after allogeneic stem cell transplantation. Via MiXCR, TCRdb re-called the RT-PCR reads, giving one row per CDR3 protein. The table has a few hundred thousand distinct CDR3 sequences, 38% seen once. Sequenced input: blood, either unsorted or a sorted T cell fraction (not recorded which). These receptors came from a human donor who was either an allogeneic HSCT recipient or a stem cell or donor lymphocyte infusion donor (not recorded which). It is not recorded whose cells these are; they may come from a transplant donor.

The V gene is TRBV19, the J gene TRBJ2-1; D perhaps matches TRBD1 (6 bases). Germline V gives CDR1 LNHDA, CDR2 SQIVND (reference sequence). CDR3 size: 14 residues. V was clipped by 6 bases and J by 0 bases, with 9 bases between them. The CDR3 spells CASRPGHSYNEQFF. The CDR3 DNA is TGTGCCAGTAGGCCGGGACACTCCTACAATGAGCAGTTCTTC.

This chain connects TRBV29-1 to TRBJ2-7; no firm D call. The CDR3 length is 12 residues. Germline V gives CDR1 SQVTM, CDR2 ANQGSEA. Trimming pared 6 bases from V and 2 bases from J, leaving 11 bases between. The CDR3 is CSVAERTYEQYF. In nucleotides, the CDR3 is TGCAGCGTAGCAGAGAGGACCTACGAGCAGTACTTC.

This chain joins TRBV29-1 and TRBJ1-5; no reliable D call. Germline lookup yields CDR1 SQVTM and CDR2 ANQGSEA. The CDR3 has 11 amino acids. Trimming cost V 6 bases and J 0 bases, with 3 bases left between them. CDR3 protein: CSVHSNQPQHF. The DNA for the CDR3 is TGCAGCGTCCATAGCAATCAGCCCCAGCATTTT.